Here is one T cell receptor (beta chain) with its context. Clones were read by immunoSEQ multiplex PCR, and TCRdb kept only the in-frame ones, dropping some. The sample records around 160,000 clones, more than 80% being singletons. This sample stems from a study of blood T cell repertoires in COVID-19. About the study: PBMCs, B-cell-depleted T cells, or T cells provided the cDNA or gDNA that made up the material.

The length of the CDR3 is 14 residues. Looked up from germline, CDR1 is GTSNPN and CDR2 is SVGIG (reference sequence). J was trimmed by 5 bases and V by 0 bases; bases with no gene match: 6. Sequencing was done on a sample of peripheral blood. The chain recombines TRBV30 with TRBJ2-5, with TRBD1 matching 7 bases. The origin of this receptor is a man younger than 30 with COVID-19, enrolled during active disease. The CDR3, as DNA: TGTGCCTGGAGTGTGACCCCAGGGGGTGAGACCCAGTACTTC. Translated: CAWSVTPGGETQYF.